This T cell receptor (beta chain) was retrieved from a study of response to subunit inactivated influenza vaccine. Study-wide points: The study's authors posited that every seasonal influenza vaccination enlists few new T cells.

This clonotype was counted a few times. What it binds is not known. Germline loops: CDR1 DFQATT, CDR2 SNEGSKA (reference sequence). The V segment lost 3 bases and the J segment 3 bases; nucleotides outside the gene matches: 20. This CDR3 is built from 19 residues. In TCRdb, the RT-PCR reads were re-called with MiXCR into one record per CDR3 protein. Of approximately 730,000 distinct CDR3 sequences listed, approximately 15% are singletons. The clonotype comes from a man aged 45-60 years who received an inactivated influenza vaccine. Sequencing was performed on PBMCs from blood, taken less than 15 days before vaccination. The rearrangement uses TRBV20-1 and TRBJ2-3; 8 bases match TRBD1. The CDR3, as DNA: TGCAGTGCTAGCCCTCCTCCCTTGAGGACAGGGCGATTGACAGATACGCAGTATTTT. Translated, it gives CSASPPPLRTGRLTDTQYF.